The rows below give T cell receptor beta chains drawn from one sample of a study of T-cell memory formation after mild COVID-19. MiXCR, run by TCRdb on the 5' RACE reads, gives a single entry per CDR3 protein. Of fewer than 400,000 distinct CDR3 sequences detected, over 10% appear once; the ten largest clones hold roughly 23%. Sequenced sample: PBMCs or a T cell subset sorted from them (not recorded which). These receptors originate from a man younger than 35 who had mild COVID-19 (a few samples of this study predate the infection). Cell type and time point are not known. The CDR3 runs from the conserved cysteine through the conserved F or W. A D gene is named only where the DNA matches it firmly. Size is omitted from some rows. Given values are once, few, many or a class for expanded clones.

v_call: TRBV5-1
clone_size: -
j_call: TRBJ2-2
d_call: -
cdr3_aa: CASSSGPGEGTGELFF
cdr3_nt: TGCGCCAGCAGCTCGGGCCCGGGAGAAGGCACCGGGGAGCTGTTTTTT

v_call: TRBV5-1
clone_size: -
j_call: TRBJ2-1
d_call: -
cdr3_aa: CASSFYEAEQFF
cdr3_nt: TGCGCCAGCAGCTTCTACGAAGCTGAGCAGTTCTTC

v_call: TRBV5-6
clone_size: -
j_call: TRBJ1-4
d_call: -
cdr3_aa: CASSRTEFATNEKLFF
cdr3_nt: TGTGCCAGCAGCAGGACAGAATTTGCAACTAATGAAAAACTGTTTTTT

v_call: TRBV4-3
clone_size: -
j_call: TRBJ1-2
d_call: TRBD1
cdr3_aa: CASSHTTDPGGYGYTF
cdr3_nt: TGCGCCAGCAGCCACACAACGGACCCAGGGGGCTATGGCTACACCTTC

v_call: TRBV4-2
clone_size: many
j_call: TRBJ2-5
d_call: -
cdr3_aa: CASSQSVAETQYF
cdr3_nt: TGTGCCAGCAGCCAGAGTGTTGCGGAGACCCAGTACTTC

v_call: TRBV4-1
clone_size: few
j_call: TRBJ1-1
d_call: -
cdr3_aa: CASSHSGYSTEAFF
cdr3_nt: TGCGCCAGCAGCCATTCAGGGTATAGCACTGAAGCTTTCTTT

v_call: TRBV11-2
clone_size: -
j_call: TRBJ2-5
d_call: -
cdr3_aa: CASSSSPGVGPGEQETQYF
cdr3_nt: TGTGCCAGCAGCTCCAGCCCAGGGGTAGGGCCCGGTGAGCAGGAGACCCAGTACTTC

v_call: TRBV5-6
clone_size: -
j_call: TRBJ1-6
d_call: -
cdr3_aa: CASSLPGHSSYNSPLHF
cdr3_nt: TGTGCCAGCAGCTTACCGGGACACAGCTCCTATAATTCACCCCTCCACTTT

v_call: TRBV7-9
clone_size: -
j_call: TRBJ1-5
d_call: -
cdr3_aa: CASSPGGAQPQHF
cdr3_nt: TGTGCCAGCAGCCCCGGGGGGGCTCAGCCCCAGCATTTT

v_call: TRBV5-1
clone_size: many
j_call: TRBJ1-1
d_call: -
cdr3_aa: CASSLDRSNTEAFF
cdr3_nt: TGCGCCAGCAGCCTTGACAGGTCGAACACTGAAGCTTTCTTT

v_call: TRBV2
clone_size: few
j_call: TRBJ2-3
d_call: -
cdr3_aa: CASSKDSSVSLVQYF
cdr3_nt: TGTGCCAGCAGTAAGGACAGTTCCGTCTCCCTTGTGCAGTATTTT

v_call: TRBV5-5
clone_size: -
j_call: TRBJ1-6
d_call: TRBD1
cdr3_aa: CASSLIRGAPLHF
cdr3_nt: TGTGCCAGCAGCTTGATCAGGGGGGCACCCCTCCACTTT

v_call: TRBV29-1
clone_size: few
j_call: TRBJ1-2
d_call: TRBD1
cdr3_aa: CSVERGQGDYYGYTF
cdr3_nt: TGCAGCGTTGAAAGAGGACAGGGGGACTACTATGGCTACACCTTC

v_call: TRBV7-2
clone_size: -
j_call: TRBJ1-2
d_call: -
cdr3_aa: CASSLDRAPYGYTF
cdr3_nt: TGTGCCAGCAGCTTAGACAGGGCTCCCTATGGCTACACCTTC

v_call: TRBV7-2
clone_size: many
j_call: TRBJ1-6
d_call: -
cdr3_aa: CASSLEQGMANSPLHF
cdr3_nt: TGTGCCAGCAGCTTGGAACAGGGAATGGCTAATTCACCCCTCCACTTT

v_call: TRBV6-5
clone_size: few
j_call: TRBJ1-6
d_call: -
cdr3_aa: CASLTYNSPLHF
cdr3_nt: TGTGCCAGCTTAACTTATAATTCACCCCTCCACTTT

v_call: TRBV7-6
clone_size: -
j_call: TRBJ1-5
d_call: TRBD1
cdr3_aa: CASSARDSKPQHF
cdr3_nt: TGTGCCAGCAGCGCCCGGGACAGCAAGCCCCAGCATTTT

v_call: TRBV10-2
clone_size: -
j_call: TRBJ1-1
d_call: TRBD1
cdr3_aa: CASSERQGVVNTEAFF
cdr3_nt: TGCGCCAGCAGTGAGAGACAGGGAGTGGTCAACACTGAAGCTTTCTTT

v_call: TRBV20-1
clone_size: few
j_call: TRBJ2-7
d_call: -
cdr3_aa: CSARPRLGSLEQYF
cdr3_nt: TGCAGTGCCAGACCACGGCTGGGGTCTCTCGAGCAGTACTTC

v_call: TRBV9
clone_size: -
j_call: TRBJ2-7
d_call: -
cdr3_aa: CASSDPTGSEQYF
cdr3_nt: TGTGCCAGCAGCGACCCGACAGGTTCCGAGCAGTACTTC

v_call: TRBV6-5
clone_size: many
j_call: TRBJ2-5
d_call: -
cdr3_aa: CASSYVDANQETQYF
cdr3_nt: TGTGCCAGCAGTTACGTCGATGCTAACCAAGAGACCCAGTACTTC

v_call: TRBV6-5
clone_size: many
j_call: TRBJ2-3
d_call: TRBD2
cdr3_aa: CASRLAGGLTDTQYF
cdr3_nt: TGTGCCAGCAGGCTAGCGGGGGGCCTCACAGATACGCAGTATTTT

v_call: TRBV7-6
clone_size: few
j_call: TRBJ2-2
d_call: TRBD1
cdr3_aa: CASSSGQGDIGGELFF
cdr3_nt: TGTGCCAGCAGCTCCGGACAGGGTGATATCGGCGGGGAGCTGTTTTTT

v_call: TRBV4-2
clone_size: few
j_call: TRBJ2-7
d_call: TRBD2
cdr3_aa: CASSQELAGAYEQYF
cdr3_nt: TGTGCCAGCAGCCAAGAACTAGCGGGGGCCTACGAGCAGTACTTC

v_call: TRBV23-1
clone_size: -
j_call: TRBJ1-1
d_call: -
cdr3_aa: CAKDSAMNTEAFF
cdr3_nt: TGCGCCAAGGACAGTGCCATGAACACTGAAGCTTTCTTT

v_call: TRBV12-3/TRBV12-4
clone_size: many
j_call: TRBJ2-2
d_call: -
cdr3_aa: CASSPQVASGELFF
cdr3_nt: TGTGCCAGCAGCCCCCAGGTAGCCTCCGGGGAGCTGTTTTTT

v_call: TRBV10-3
clone_size: many
j_call: TRBJ2-7
d_call: -
cdr3_aa: CAISGLFGGDEQYF
cdr3_nt: TGTGCCATCAGTGGACTTTTTGGAGGGGACGAGCAGTACTTC

v_call: TRBV9
clone_size: -
j_call: TRBJ2-3
d_call: -
cdr3_aa: CASSVAGSPWGGTQYF
cdr3_nt: TGTGCCAGCAGCGTAGCGGGGTCTCCCTGGGGTGGTACGCAGTATTTT

v_call: TRBV20-1
clone_size: -
j_call: TRBJ2-5
d_call: -
cdr3_aa: CSADLVGEIQETQYF
cdr3_nt: TGCAGTGCCGACCTGGTGGGGGAGATCCAAGAGACCCAGTACTTC

v_call: TRBV11-2
clone_size: few
j_call: TRBJ2-5
d_call: -
cdr3_aa: CASSRLGSETQYF
cdr3_nt: TGTGCCAGCAGCCGTCTTGGTTCAGAGACCCAGTACTTC

v_call: TRBV7-2
clone_size: many
j_call: TRBJ2-5
d_call: TRBD2
cdr3_aa: CASSGTRGGAVTQYF
cdr3_nt: TGTGCCAGCAGCGGGACACGGGGGGGGGCCGTGACCCAGTACTTC

v_call: TRBV15
clone_size: -
j_call: TRBJ2-5
d_call: -
cdr3_aa: CATSRAGQETQYF
cdr3_nt: TGTGCCACCAGCAGAGCAGGGCAGGAGACCCAGTACTTC

v_call: TRBV25-1
clone_size: once
j_call: TRBJ2-1
d_call: -
cdr3_aa: CASSASWTRSSYNEQFF
cdr3_nt: TGTGCCAGCAGTGCCTCCTGGACCCGGAGCTCCTACAATGAGCAGTTCTTC

v_call: TRBV10-3
clone_size: few
j_call: TRBJ2-1
d_call: -
cdr3_aa: CATLYRAGNNEQFF
cdr3_nt: TGTGCCACGTTATACAGGGCTGGGAACAATGAGCAGTTCTTC

v_call: TRBV5-6
clone_size: few
j_call: TRBJ2-5
d_call: -
cdr3_aa: CASTPGLKFTRQETQYF
cdr3_nt: TGTGCCAGCACCCCGGGACTCAAGTTCACCCGCCAAGAGACCCAGTACTTC

v_call: TRBV5-1
clone_size: -
j_call: TRBJ2-3
d_call: TRBD1
cdr3_aa: CASSMGQDQGTQYF
cdr3_nt: TGCGCCAGCAGCATGGGACAGGACCAGGGTACGCAGTATTTT

v_call: TRBV18
clone_size: -
j_call: TRBJ2-7
d_call: -
cdr3_aa: CASSPPNGNYEQYF
cdr3_nt: TGTGCCAGCTCACCACCTAATGGGAACTACGAGCAGTACTTC

v_call: TRBV6-5
clone_size: -
j_call: TRBJ1-1
d_call: -
cdr3_aa: CASSYSRGHTEAFF
cdr3_nt: TGTGCCAGCAGTTACTCGAGAGGTCACACTGAAGCTTTCTTT

v_call: TRBV5-1
clone_size: many
j_call: TRBJ1-4
d_call: TRBD1
cdr3_aa: CASSLGTGHRGKLFF
cdr3_nt: TGCGCCAGCAGCTTGGGGACAGGCCACAGAGGGAAACTGTTTTTT

v_call: TRBV7-2
clone_size: few
j_call: TRBJ2-3
d_call: -
cdr3_aa: CASSGVPDTQYF
cdr3_nt: TGTGCCAGCAGCGGGGTCCCAGATACGCAGTATTTT

v_call: TRBV6-6
clone_size: few
j_call: TRBJ2-2
d_call: TRBD1
cdr3_aa: CASRQDRGATGELFF
cdr3_nt: TGTGCCAGCAGACAGGACAGGGGTGCCACCGGGGAGCTGTTTTTT

v_call: TRBV11-3
clone_size: few
j_call: TRBJ2-3
d_call: -
cdr3_aa: CASGGNTDTQYF
cdr3_nt: TGTGCCAGCGGGGGTAACACAGATACGCAGTATTTT

v_call: TRBV20-1
clone_size: -
j_call: TRBJ1-4
d_call: -
cdr3_aa: CSGSMEGEKLFF
cdr3_nt: TGCAGCGGGTCTATGGAGGGAGAAAAACTGTTTTTT

v_call: TRBV28
clone_size: -
j_call: TRBJ2-5
d_call: TRBD1
cdr3_aa: CASSLGLGQGGEETQYF
cdr3_nt: TGTGCCAGCAGTTTGGGGTTGGGACAGGGAGGAGAAGAGACCCAGTACTTC

v_call: TRBV28
clone_size: -
j_call: TRBJ2-3
d_call: TRBD2
cdr3_aa: CASSPLPAGGSTDTQYF
cdr3_nt: TGTGCCAGCAGTCCCCTCCCCGCGGGGGGCAGCACAGATACGCAGTATTTT

v_call: TRBV20-1
clone_size: once
j_call: TRBJ2-1
d_call: -
cdr3_aa: CSARGWDVGYAYNEQFF
cdr3_nt: TGCAGTGCTAGGGGGTGGGACGTCGGCTACGCCTACAATGAGCAGTTCTTC

v_call: TRBV4-3
clone_size: -
j_call: TRBJ2-7
d_call: TRBD1
cdr3_aa: CASSQDVGTATYEQYF
cdr3_nt: TGCGCCAGCAGCCAGGATGTTGGGACAGCGACCTACGAGCAGTACTTC

v_call: TRBV5-1
clone_size: few
j_call: TRBJ1-1
d_call: -
cdr3_aa: CASSLAPGGTEAFF
cdr3_nt: TGCGCCAGCAGCTTGGCCCCGGGGGGGACTGAAGCTTTCTTT

v_call: TRBV12-3/TRBV12-4
clone_size: -
j_call: TRBJ2-1
d_call: TRBD2
cdr3_aa: CASQTPASGGAGRYNEQFF
cdr3_nt: TGTGCCAGCCAAACGCCGGCTAGCGGGGGGGCAGGGCGCTACAATGAGCAGTTCTTC

v_call: TRBV7-9
clone_size: many
j_call: TRBJ2-3
d_call: TRBD1
cdr3_aa: CASRRPGQNTDTQYF
cdr3_nt: TGTGCCAGCAGACGCCCGGGACAGAACACAGATACGCAGTATTTT

v_call: TRBV19
clone_size: -
j_call: TRBJ1-6
d_call: TRBD1
cdr3_aa: CASSRDRKNSPLHF
cdr3_nt: TGTGCCAGTAGCCGGGACAGGAAAAATTCACCCCTCCACTTT

v_call: TRBV6-5
clone_size: many
j_call: TRBJ1-2
d_call: -
cdr3_aa: CASSYGMGASYGYTF
cdr3_nt: TGTGCCAGCAGTTACGGTATGGGGGCCAGCTATGGCTACACCTTC

v_call: TRBV27
clone_size: few
j_call: TRBJ2-3
d_call: -
cdr3_aa: CASSLHGAIPGLDTQYF
cdr3_nt: TGTGCCAGCAGTTTGCATGGCGCCATCCCGGGACTAGATACGCAGTATTTT